These 28 T cell receptor beta chains came from one sample sequenced in a study of CD4 T cells in relation to SARS-CoV-2 and coronaviruses. Here immunoSEQ multiplex PCR was the method, and the copy in TCRdb shows in-frame clones only, minus some. Of about 35,000 clones listed, around 85% are singletons. No antigen has been identified for these receptors. Sequenced material: naive CD4+ T cells from PBMCs, cultured in vitro. Subset of the sample: naive CD4+ T cells isolated by negative enrichment. Receptors originate from an adult with COVID-19.

Here the CDR3 reads CSIPSNEKLFF. Here the CDR3 DNA reads TGCAGTATTCCCTCTAATGAAAAACTGTTTTTT. The chain is built from TRBV20-1 and TRBJ1-4; D is unclear. Germline assignment: CDR1 DFQATT and CDR2 SNEGSKA (reference sequence). CDR3 length: 11 residues. Trimming left V 8 bases short and J 3 bases short, with 7 bases between.

The chain employs TRBV3-1 (or the pseudogene TRBV3-2) and TRBJ2-7; D not certain. The CDR3 runs to 14 residues. The germline gives CDR1 LGHDT, CDR2 YNNKEL (reference sequence). V shed 5 bases and J shed 2 bases, with 13 bases lying between them. The chain's CDR3 is CASSSPVETYEQYF. The DNA for the CDR3 is TGTGCCAGCAGCAGCCCAGTTGAGACCTACGAGCAGTACTTC.

This clone was found a few times. This sequence joins TRBV4-2 and TRBJ2-2; maybe TRBD1 (6 bases). The CDR3 sequence is 15 residues long. Trimming left V 1 base short and J 3 bases short, with 9 bases between. Germline V gene sequence: CDR1 LGHNA, CDR2 YNFKEQ. The CDR3: CASSQGQDYTGELFF. The CDR3 DNA sequence: TGTGCCAGCAGCCAAGGACAGGACTACACCGGGGAGCTGTTTTTT.

This clone showed up just once. This chain joins TRBV28 and TRBJ2-1; D gene unclear. Germline V lookup: CDR1 MDHEN, CDR2 SYDVKM. CDR3 length: 13 residues. Trimming pared 11 bases from V and 0 bases from J, leaving 11 bases between. CDR3 residues: CALSSSSYNEQFF. CDR3 in DNA: TGTGCCTTATCAAGCAGCTCCTACAATGAGCAGTTCTTC.

V and J are TRBV28 and TRBJ2-3; no clear D. The germline V gene encodes CDR1 MDHEN and CDR2 SYDVKM. V gave up 8 bases and J gave up 0 bases, with 3 bases separating them. The CDR3 is 11 amino acids. The CDR3: CASGSTDTQYF. The DNA of the CDR3 is TGTGCCAGCGGGAGCACAGATACGCAGTATTTT.

The chain recombines TRBV2 with TRBJ2-2, with TRBD2 matching over 9 bases. V shed 3 bases and J 3 bases; nucleotides not matched to a gene: 5. The length of the CDR3 is 16 residues. Germline CDR1 and CDR2: SNHLY and FYNNEI. The CDR3 here is CASSDELAGYTGELFF. In nucleotides, the CDR3 is TGTGCCAGCAGTGATGAACTAGCGGGTTACACCGGGGAGCTGTTTTTT.

The chain carries TRBV28 and TRBJ1-5; TRBD1 might be the D (6 bases). The CDR3 is 17 amino acids. Germline CDR1 is MDHEN and CDR2 is SYDVKM. Trimming shortened V by 3 bases and J by 0 bases, and 15 bases separated the two germline ends. DNA of the CDR3: TGTGCCAGCAGTTTTGCCAGGGGACCTTATAGCAATCAGCCCCAGCATTTT. The encoded protein is CASSFARGPYSNQPQHF.

V and J are TRBV23-1 and TRBJ1-1; D is ambiguous. TRBV23-1 is recorded as an ORF, its role being uncertain. The V end was cut by 2 bases, the J end by 4 bases, with 14 bases between. The CDR3 has 15 amino acids. DNA of the CDR3: TGCGCCAGCAGTCAAACGGAAATACGGGGCACTGAAGCTTTCTTT. Amino acids: CASSQTEIRGTEAFF.

This rearrangement joins TRBV3-1 (or the pseudogene TRBV3-2) to TRBJ2-7, with 10 nucleotides matching TRBD2. The CDR3 has 15 amino acids. Trimming took 1 base from V and 2 from J; bases not matched to a gene: 2. Per the germline V gene, CDR1 is LGHDT and CDR2 is YNNKEL (reference sequence). CDR3: CASSQASGSAYEQYF. The CDR3 nucleotides are TGTGCCAGCAGCCAAGCTAGCGGGAGTGCCTACGAGCAGTACTTC.

The V gene is TRBV5-1, the J gene TRBJ2-7, with 10 bases that match TRBD1. V dropped 3 bases and J dropped 0; count of bases not matched to a gene: 3. Germline V gives CDR1 SGHRS, CDR2 YFSETQ. This CDR3 has 15 amino acids. CDR3 in DNA: TGCGCCAGCAGCTCCAGGACAGGGGGCTCCTACGAGCAGTACTTC. Its protein product is CASSSRTGGSYEQYF.

The gene calls are TRBV7-9 and TRBJ2-2; TRBD2 matches at 7 bases. This CDR3 has 17 amino acids. Germline lookup yields CDR1 SEHNR and CDR2 FQNEAQ (reference sequence). Germline trimming cut 5 bases from V and 6 bases from J; bases unmatched to any gene: 15. The CDR3 sequence is CASSLNLASGGAGELFF. The CDR3 DNA follows: TGTGCCAGCAGCCTAAACTTGGCTAGCGGAGGAGCCGGGGAGCTGTTTTTT.

The V gene is TRBV4-2, the J gene TRBJ2-1; 8 bases align to TRBD2. Germline V gene lookup returns CDR1 LGHNA and CDR2 YNFKEQ. Trimming removed 0 bases from V and 9 bases from J; junction bases left unmatched: 10. The CDR3 extends over 16 amino acids. CDR3 in amino acids: CASSQDHSGGPAEQFF. The CDR3 nucleotides are TGTGCCAGCAGCCAAGATCATTCGGGAGGGCCGGCTGAGCAGTTCTTC.

This clone was observed a few times. The rearrangement joins TRBV6-5 to TRBJ1-1; D call uncertain. Trimming took 4 bases from V and 1 from J, leaving 10 bases between them. The germline CDR1 and CDR2 sequences are MNHEY and SVGAGI. The CDR3 has 14 amino acids. The CDR3 sequence is CASSSRNSNTEAFF. In DNA, the CDR3 is TGTGCCAGCAGTTCGAGGAATTCGAACACTGAAGCTTTCTTT.

The genes are TRBV28 and TRBJ1-2; D uncertain. The germline V gene encodes CDR1 MDHEN and CDR2 SYDVKM. Trimming left V 6 bases short and J 0 bases short, with 2 bases between. This CDR3 region has 11 residues. The CDR3, as DNA: TGTGCCAGCAGCTCTAACTATGGCTACACCTTC. It translates to CASSSNYGYTF.

V usage is TRBV7-2 and J usage is TRBJ2-5, with D perhaps TRBD1 or TRBD2 (5 bases each). Germline V gene lookup returns CDR1 SGHTA and CDR2 FQGNSA. Trimming took off 3 bases at V and 6 bases at J, with 14 bases between the two ends. The CDR3 loop spans 14 amino acids. CDR3 coding DNA: TGTGCCAGCAGCTTGGGACGGGCTGAGAAGACCCAGTACTTC. Protein product: CASSLGRAEKTQYF.

The genes are TRBV7-6 and TRBJ2-7; TRBD2 matches 7 bases. CDR3 size: 15 residues. The trim removed 0 bases at V and 7 bases at J, leaving 9 bases unmatched. Germline CDR1 reads SGHVS; CDR2 reads FNYEAQ. CDR3 residues: CASSLAIAGVGEQYF. In nucleotides, the CDR3 is TGTGCCAGCAGCTTAGCAATCGCGGGAGTGGGGGAGCAGTACTTC.

About this clone: The identical CDR3 is also encoded by other nucleotide sequences in the sample. The genes are TRBV27 and TRBJ2-7, with D unclear. This CDR3 contains 11 residues. Germline V CDR1 and CDR2: MNHEY, SMNVEV (reference sequence). V was trimmed by 3 bases and J by 5 bases, leaving 5 bases between them. CDR3 amino acids: CASSFGHEQYF. In DNA form, the CDR3 reads TGTGCCAGCAGTTTTGGGCACGAGCAGTACTTC.

The chain joins TRBV2 to TRBJ2-1, with 8 positions matching TRBD2. The germline V gene has CDR1 SNHLY and CDR2 FYNNEI. The CDR3 spans 14 residues. V lost 7 bases and J lost 8; bases outside the gene matches: 10. DNA of the CDR3: TGTGCCAGCAAAGAGCAGACTAGCGTCGATGAGCAGTTCTTC. The encoded protein is CASKEQTSVDEQFF.

The V gene is TRBV18, the J gene TRBJ1-3; 7 bases are a match to TRBD1. With 5 bases clipped from V and 0 bases from J, the junction kept 1 base outside the gene matches. The CDR3 length is 14 residues. Germline CDR1 reads KGHSH; CDR2 reads LQKENI. The CDR3 DNA follows: TGTGCCAGCTCAGGACAGGTCTCTGGAAACACCATATATTTT. Amino acids: CASSGQVSGNTIYF.

The V call is TRBV7-3, the J call TRBJ2-5; TRBD1 matches 9 bases. Germline-derived CDR1 and CDR2 are SGHTA and FQGTGA. V dropped 6 bases and J dropped 2; count of bases not matched to a gene: 10. This CDR3 spans 16 amino acids. CDR3 loop: CASRQSGQGTQETQYF. CDR3 nucleotides: TGTGCCAGCAGACAATCGGGACAGGGCACGCAAGAGACCCAGTACTTC.

This chain connects TRBV11-2 to TRBJ1-1; a possible D gene is TRBD1 (6 bases). Trimming stripped 0 bases from V and 10 bases from J, with 12 bases between. The germline V gene has CDR1 SGHAT and CDR2 FQNNGV. CDR3 length: 13 amino acids. This CDR3 reads CASSLDSGGVAFF. The CDR3 nucleotides read TGTGCCAGCAGCTTAGATTCGGGGGGCGTAGCTTTCTTT.

In its sample, this clone was seen once. CDR3: CASSPGHGNSGRAGDTQYF. The CDR3 DNA reads TGTGCCAGCAGCCCTGGGCACGGAAATAGCGGGAGGGCCGGAGATACGCAGTATTTT. This chain uses TRBV3-1 (or the pseudogene TRBV3-2) with TRBJ2-3; 11 bases align to TRBD2. V lost 4 bases to trimming and J lost 5 bases; unmatched junction nucleotides: 17. This CDR3 has 19 residues. Looked up from germline, CDR1 is LGHDT and CDR2 is YNNKEL (reference sequence).

The chain carries TRBV7-2 and TRBJ2-7; D might be TRBD1 (6 bases). V was trimmed by 5 bases and J by 4 bases, leaving 18 bases between them. Germline V gives CDR1 SGHTA, CDR2 FQGNSA. The CDR3 sequence is 15 residues long. The CDR3: CASSPPRGKRYEQYF. As DNA, the CDR3 is TGTGCCAGCAGCCCACCTAGGGGGAAACGTTACGAGCAGTACTTC.

V gene TRBV6-2 or TRBV6-3 combines with J gene TRBJ1-4, with 10 bases aligning to TRBD1. Germline assignment: CDR1 MNHEY and CDR2 SVGEGT. CDR3 length: 16 residues. J lost 4 bases, V lost 4 bases, and 6 bases had no gene match. In DNA form, the CDR3 reads TGTGCCAGCAGTTTCCCGGGACAGGGGATTAATGAAAAACTGTTTTTT. This sequence encodes CASSFPGQGINEKLFF.

This chain links TRBV5-1 with TRBJ2-1; the D gene could be TRBD1 or TRBD2 (5 bases each). The CDR3 sequence is 15 residues long. Trimming took off 0 bases at V and 0 bases at J, with 7 bases between the two ends. Germline lookup yields CDR1 SGHRS and CDR2 YFSETQ. DNA for the CDR3: TGCGCCAGCAGCTTGGGGGACCCCTCCTACAATGAGCAGTTCTTC. It specifies CASSLGDPSYNEQFF.

The chain carries TRBV19 and TRBJ1-4; 10 bases fit TRBD1. Germline-derived CDR1 and CDR2 are LNHDA and SQIVND (reference sequence). CDR3 length: 14 residues. Trimming removed 5 bases from V and 8 bases from J; junction bases left unmatched: 5. The CDR3 DNA reads TGTGCCAGTAGTGGGACAGGGGAGTACGAAAAACTGTTTTTT. Its protein is CASSGTGEYEKLFF.

The J gene is TRBJ1-1, the V gene TRBV2; 9 positions match TRBD1. After removal of 6 bases from V and 1 base from J, the junction contained 9 bases not matched to a gene. The CDR3 loop spans 16 amino acids. Germline assignment: CDR1 SNHLY and CDR2 FYNNEI. CDR3 loop: CASRLQGAGWNTEAFF. For the CDR3, the DNA is TGTGCCAGCAGGCTACAGGGGGCGGGTTGGAACACTGAAGCTTTCTTT.

This clone was seen a single time. The genes are TRBV7-2 and TRBJ2-3; 7 bases align to TRBD2. The CDR3 totals 18 residues. Germline values: CDR1 SGHTA, CDR2 FQGNSA. J gave up 7 bases and V 2 bases, and 18 bases lay outside the gene matches. CDR3 coding DNA: TGTGCCAGCAGCTTACATCGGGCGGTAAGCGGGACCCTAAATACGCAGTATTTT. Residues: CASSLHRAVSGTLNTQYF.